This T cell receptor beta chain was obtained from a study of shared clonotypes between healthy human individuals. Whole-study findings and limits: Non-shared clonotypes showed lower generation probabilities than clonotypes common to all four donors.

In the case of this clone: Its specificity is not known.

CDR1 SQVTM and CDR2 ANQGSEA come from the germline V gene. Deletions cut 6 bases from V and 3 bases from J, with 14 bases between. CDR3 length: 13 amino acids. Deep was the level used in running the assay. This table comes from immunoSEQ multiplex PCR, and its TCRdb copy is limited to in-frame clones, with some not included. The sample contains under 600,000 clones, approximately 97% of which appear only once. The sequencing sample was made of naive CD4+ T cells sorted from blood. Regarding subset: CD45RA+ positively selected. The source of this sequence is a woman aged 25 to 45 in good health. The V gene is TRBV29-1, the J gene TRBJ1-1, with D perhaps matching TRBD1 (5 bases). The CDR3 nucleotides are TGCAGCGTGAAAACAGGTGAGGACACTGAAGCTTTCTTT. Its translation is CSVKTGEDTEAFF.